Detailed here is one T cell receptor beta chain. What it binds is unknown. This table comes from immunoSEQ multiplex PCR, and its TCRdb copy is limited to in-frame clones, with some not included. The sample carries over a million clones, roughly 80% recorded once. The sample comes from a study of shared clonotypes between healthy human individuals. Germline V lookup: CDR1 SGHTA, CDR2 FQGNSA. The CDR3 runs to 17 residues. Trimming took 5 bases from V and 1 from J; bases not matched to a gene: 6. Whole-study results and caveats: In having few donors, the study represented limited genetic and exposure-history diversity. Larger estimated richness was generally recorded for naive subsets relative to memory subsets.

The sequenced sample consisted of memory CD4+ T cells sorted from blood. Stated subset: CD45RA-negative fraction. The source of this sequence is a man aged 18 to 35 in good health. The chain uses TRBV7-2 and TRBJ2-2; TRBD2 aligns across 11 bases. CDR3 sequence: CASSRPGTSGNTGELFF. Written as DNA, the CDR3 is TGTGCCAGCAGCCGCCCCGGGACTAGCGGGAACACCGGGGAGCTGTTTTTT.